The clone carrying this T cell receptor beta chain was recorded many times. The data derive from a study of human T cells and chemical hapten exposure. This sample's time point: pre-sensitization, week 0. The sample's treatment: therapeutic diphenylcyclopropenone sensitization with weekly scalp DPC. MiXCR, run by TCRdb on the RACE reads, gives a single entry per CDR3 protein. The sample consists of around 110,000 distinct CDR3 sequences, around 12% of them appearing once. Trimming cost V 1 base and J 0 bases, with 9 bases left between them. The CDR3 is made up of 16 amino acids. Germline-derived CDR1 and CDR2 are MGHRA and YSYEKL.

This receptor was identified in a woman aged 45-60 years with alopecia areata. Some clones in this sample may be carry-over from other donors' samples. Specimen: whole blood, collected in connection with sensitization to the hapten diphenylcyclopropenone (DPC). V and J are TRBV4-1 and TRBJ2-2; D is unresolved. The CDR3 DNA sequence: TGCGCCAGCAGCCAAGGGACCCCAACGAACACCGGGGAGCTGTTTTTT. This encodes CASSQGTPTNTGELFF.